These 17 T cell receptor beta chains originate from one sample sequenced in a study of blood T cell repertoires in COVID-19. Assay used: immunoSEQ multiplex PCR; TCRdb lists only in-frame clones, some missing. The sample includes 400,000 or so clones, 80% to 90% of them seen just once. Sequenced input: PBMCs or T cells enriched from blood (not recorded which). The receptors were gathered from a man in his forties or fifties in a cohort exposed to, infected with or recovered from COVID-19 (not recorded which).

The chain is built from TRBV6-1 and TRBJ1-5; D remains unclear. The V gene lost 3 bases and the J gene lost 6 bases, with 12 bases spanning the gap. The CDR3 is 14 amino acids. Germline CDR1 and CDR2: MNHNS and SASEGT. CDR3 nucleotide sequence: TGTGCCAGCAGTGAGGGCTTGGCTGCTCAGCCCCAGCATTTT. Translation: CASSEGLAAQPQHF.

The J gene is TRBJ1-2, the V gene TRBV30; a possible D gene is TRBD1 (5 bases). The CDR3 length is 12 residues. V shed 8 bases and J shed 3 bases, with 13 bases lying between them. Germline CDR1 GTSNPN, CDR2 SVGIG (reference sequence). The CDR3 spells CAGGGDYYGYTF. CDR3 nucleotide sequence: TGTGCCGGCGGCGGGGACTACTATGGCTACACCTTC.

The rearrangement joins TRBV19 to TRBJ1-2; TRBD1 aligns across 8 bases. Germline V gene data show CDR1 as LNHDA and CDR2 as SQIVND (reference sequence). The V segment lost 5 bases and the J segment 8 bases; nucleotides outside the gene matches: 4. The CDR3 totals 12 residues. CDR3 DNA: TGTGCCAGTAGTCAGGGGGCGGAAGGCTACACCTTC. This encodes CASSQGAEGYTF.

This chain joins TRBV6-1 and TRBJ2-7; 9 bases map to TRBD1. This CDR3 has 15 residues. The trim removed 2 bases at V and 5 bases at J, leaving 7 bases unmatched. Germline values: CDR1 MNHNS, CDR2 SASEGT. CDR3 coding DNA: TGTGCCAGCAGTGAAATGTATGGGACAGGGAACGAGCAGTACTTC. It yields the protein CASSEMYGTGNEQYF.

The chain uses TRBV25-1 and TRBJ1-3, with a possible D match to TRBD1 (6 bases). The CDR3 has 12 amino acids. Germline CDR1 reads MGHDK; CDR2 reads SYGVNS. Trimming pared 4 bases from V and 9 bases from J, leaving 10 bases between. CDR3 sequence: CASSGNRVTIYF. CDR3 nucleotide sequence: TGTGCCAGCAGTGGTAACAGGGTCACCATATATTTT.

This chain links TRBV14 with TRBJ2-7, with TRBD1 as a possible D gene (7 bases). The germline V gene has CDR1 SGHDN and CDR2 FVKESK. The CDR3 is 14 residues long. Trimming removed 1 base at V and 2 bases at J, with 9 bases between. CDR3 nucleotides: TGTGCCAGCAGCCAAGCCAGGGGGGCCTACGAGCAGTACTTC. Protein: CASSQARGAYEQYF. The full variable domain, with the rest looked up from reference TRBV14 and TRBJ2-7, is EAGVTQFPSHSVIEKGQTVTLRCDPISGHDNLYWYRRVMGKEIKFLLHFVKESKQDESGMPNNRFLAERTGGTYSTLKVQPAELEDSGVYFCASSQARGAYEQYFGPGTRLTVT.

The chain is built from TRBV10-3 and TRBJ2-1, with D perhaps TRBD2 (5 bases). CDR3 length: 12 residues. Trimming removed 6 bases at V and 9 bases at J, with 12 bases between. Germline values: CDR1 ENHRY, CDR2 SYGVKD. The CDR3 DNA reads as TGTGCCATCAGCGGGGAGTGGAGTGAGCAGTTCTTC. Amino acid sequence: CAISGEWSEQFF.

The DNA of the CDR3 is TGTGCCAGTAGTACCCCGGGACAAAAACGGGGTTCACCCCTCCACTTT. It yields the protein CASSTPGQKRGSPLHF. The genes are TRBV19 and TRBJ1-6, with D perhaps TRBD1 (6 bases). Germline V CDR1 and CDR2: LNHDA, SQIVND (reference sequence). Trimming pared 4 bases from V and 9 bases from J, leaving 19 bases between. The CDR3 spans 16 residues.

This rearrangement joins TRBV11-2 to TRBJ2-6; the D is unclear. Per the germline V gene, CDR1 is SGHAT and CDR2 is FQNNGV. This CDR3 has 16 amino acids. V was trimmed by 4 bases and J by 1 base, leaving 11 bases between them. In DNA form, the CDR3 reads TGTGCCAGCAGCTCGATCAGGTTTTCTGGGGCCAACGTCCTGACTTTC. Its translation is CASSSIRFSGANVLTF.

For the CDR3, the DNA is TGCAGTGCTAGTACTCAGGGGGTAGGGAGCTCCTATAATTCACCCCTCCACTTT. Translated, it gives CSASTQGVGSSYNSPLHF. The chain links TRBV20-1 to TRBJ1-6, with TRBD1 matching over 7 bases. The V gene's germline CDR1 is DFQATT and CDR2 SNEGSKA (reference sequence). This CDR3 is 18 amino acids long. After removal of 3 bases from V and 0 bases from J, the junction contained 11 bases not matched to a gene.

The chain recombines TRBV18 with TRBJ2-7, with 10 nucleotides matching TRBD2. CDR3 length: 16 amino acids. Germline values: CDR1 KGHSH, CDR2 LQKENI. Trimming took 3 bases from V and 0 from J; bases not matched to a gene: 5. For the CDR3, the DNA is TGTGCCAGCTCACCGATCGGACTAGCGGACTCCTACGAGCAGTACTTC. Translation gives CASSPIGLADSYEQYF.

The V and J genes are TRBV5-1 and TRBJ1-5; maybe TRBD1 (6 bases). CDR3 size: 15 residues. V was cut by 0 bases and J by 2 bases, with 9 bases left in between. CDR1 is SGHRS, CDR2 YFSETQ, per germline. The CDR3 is CASSLAGAGNQPQHF. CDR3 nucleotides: TGCGCCAGCAGCTTGGCAGGGGCTGGCAATCAGCCCCAGCATTTT.

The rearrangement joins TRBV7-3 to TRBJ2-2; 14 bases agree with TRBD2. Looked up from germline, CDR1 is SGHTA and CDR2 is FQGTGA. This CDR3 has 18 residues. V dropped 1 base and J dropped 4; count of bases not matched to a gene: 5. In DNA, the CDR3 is TGTGCCAGCAGCTTAAGGGGACTAGCGGGAGAGGGCACCGGGGAGCTGTTTTTT. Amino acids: CASSLRGLAGEGTGELFF.

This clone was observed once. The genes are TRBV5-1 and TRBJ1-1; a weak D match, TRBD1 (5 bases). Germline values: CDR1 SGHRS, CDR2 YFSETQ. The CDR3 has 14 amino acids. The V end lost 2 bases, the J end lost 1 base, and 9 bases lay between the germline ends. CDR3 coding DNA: TGCGCCAGCAGCTTCGGGGGTCCGAACACTGAAGCTTTCTTT. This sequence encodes CASSFGGPNTEAFF. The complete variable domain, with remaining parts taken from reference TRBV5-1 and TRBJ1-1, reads KAGVTQTPRYLIKTRGQQVTLSCSPISGHRSVSWYQQTPGQGLQFLFEYFSETQRNKGNFPGRFSGRQFSNSRSEMNVSTLELGDSALYLCASSFGGPNTEAFFGQGTRLTVV.

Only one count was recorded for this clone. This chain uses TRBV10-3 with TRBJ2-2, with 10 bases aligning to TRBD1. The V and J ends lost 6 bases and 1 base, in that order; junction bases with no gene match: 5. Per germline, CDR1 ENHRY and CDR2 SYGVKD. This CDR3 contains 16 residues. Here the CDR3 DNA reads TGTGCCATCAGGGGGACAGGGGTCGGGAACACCGGGGAGCTGTTTTTT. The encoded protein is CAIRGTGVGNTGELFF.

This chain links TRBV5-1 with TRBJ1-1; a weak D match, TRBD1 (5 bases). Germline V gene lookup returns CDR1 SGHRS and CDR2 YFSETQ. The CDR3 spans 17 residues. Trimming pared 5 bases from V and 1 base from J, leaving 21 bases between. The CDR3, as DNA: TGCGCCAGCAGACCGCAAAAACTGACAGTCACGAACACTGAAGCTTTCTTT. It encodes CASRPQKLTVTNTEAFF.

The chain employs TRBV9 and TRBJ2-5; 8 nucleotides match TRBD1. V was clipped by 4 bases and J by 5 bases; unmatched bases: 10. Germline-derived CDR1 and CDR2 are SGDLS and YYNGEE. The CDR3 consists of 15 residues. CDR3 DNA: TGTGCCAGCAGCTCCAACGGACAGGGACTTGAGACCCAGTACTTC. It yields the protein CASSSNGQGLETQYF.